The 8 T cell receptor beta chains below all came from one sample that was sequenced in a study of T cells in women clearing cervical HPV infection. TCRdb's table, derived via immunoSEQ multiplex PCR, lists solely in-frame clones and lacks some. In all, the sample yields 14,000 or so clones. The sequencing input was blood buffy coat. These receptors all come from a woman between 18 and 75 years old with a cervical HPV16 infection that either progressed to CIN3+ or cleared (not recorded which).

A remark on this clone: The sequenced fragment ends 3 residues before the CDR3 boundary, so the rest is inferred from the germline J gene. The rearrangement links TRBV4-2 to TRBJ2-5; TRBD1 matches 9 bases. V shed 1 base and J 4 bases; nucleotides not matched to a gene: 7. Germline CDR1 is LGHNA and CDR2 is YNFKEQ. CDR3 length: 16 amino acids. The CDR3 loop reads CASSQVTGGTVETQYF. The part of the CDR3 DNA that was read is TGTGCCAGCAGCCAAGTCACAGGGGGCACCGTAGAGACC.

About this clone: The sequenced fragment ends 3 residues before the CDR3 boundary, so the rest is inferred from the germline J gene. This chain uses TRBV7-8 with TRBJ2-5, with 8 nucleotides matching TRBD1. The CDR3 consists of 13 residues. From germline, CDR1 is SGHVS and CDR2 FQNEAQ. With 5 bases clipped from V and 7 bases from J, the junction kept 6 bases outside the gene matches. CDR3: CASSPDRAGTQYF. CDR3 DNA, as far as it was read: TGTGCCAGCAGCCCGGACAGGGCAGGGACC.

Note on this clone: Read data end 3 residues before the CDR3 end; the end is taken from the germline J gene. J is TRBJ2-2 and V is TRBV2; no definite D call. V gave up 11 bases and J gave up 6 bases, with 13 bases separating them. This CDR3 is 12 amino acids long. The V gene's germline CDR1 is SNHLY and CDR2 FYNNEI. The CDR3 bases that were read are TGTGCCGAGCGCCGAGACGCCGGGGAG. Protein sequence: CAERRDAGE. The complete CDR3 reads CAERRDAGELFF.

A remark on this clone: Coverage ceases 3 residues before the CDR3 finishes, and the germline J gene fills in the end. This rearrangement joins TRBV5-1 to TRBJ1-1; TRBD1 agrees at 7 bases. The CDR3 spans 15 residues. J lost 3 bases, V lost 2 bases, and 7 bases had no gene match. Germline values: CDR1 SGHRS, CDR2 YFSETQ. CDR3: CASSFSGTEYTEAFF. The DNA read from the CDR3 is TGCGCCAGCAGCTTCTCCGGGACAGAATACACTGAA.

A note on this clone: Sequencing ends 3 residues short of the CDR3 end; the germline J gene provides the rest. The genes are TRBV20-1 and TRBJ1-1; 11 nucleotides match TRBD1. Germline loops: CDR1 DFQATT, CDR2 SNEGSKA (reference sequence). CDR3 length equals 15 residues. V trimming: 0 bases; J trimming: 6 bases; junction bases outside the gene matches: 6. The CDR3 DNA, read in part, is TGCAGTGCTAGAGATGGACAGGGGGCGCCCCCTGAA. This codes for CSARDGQGAPPE. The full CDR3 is CSARDGQGAPPEAFF.

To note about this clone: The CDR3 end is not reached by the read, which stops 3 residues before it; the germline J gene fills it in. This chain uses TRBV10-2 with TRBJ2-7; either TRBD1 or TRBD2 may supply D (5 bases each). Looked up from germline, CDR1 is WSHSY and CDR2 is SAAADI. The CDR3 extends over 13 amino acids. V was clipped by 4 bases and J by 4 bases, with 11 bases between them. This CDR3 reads CASSVSRGYEQYF. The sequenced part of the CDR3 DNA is TGCGCCAGCAGTGTATCGAGGGGTTACGAG.

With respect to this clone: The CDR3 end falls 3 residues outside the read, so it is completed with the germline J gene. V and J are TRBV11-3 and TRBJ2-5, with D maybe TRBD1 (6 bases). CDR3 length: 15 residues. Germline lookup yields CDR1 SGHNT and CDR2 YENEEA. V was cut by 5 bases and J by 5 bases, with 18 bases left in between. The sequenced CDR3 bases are TGTGCCAGCAGCCCTACCAACAGGGCTTTTGAGACC. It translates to CASSPTNRAFET. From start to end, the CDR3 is CASSPTNRAFETQYF.

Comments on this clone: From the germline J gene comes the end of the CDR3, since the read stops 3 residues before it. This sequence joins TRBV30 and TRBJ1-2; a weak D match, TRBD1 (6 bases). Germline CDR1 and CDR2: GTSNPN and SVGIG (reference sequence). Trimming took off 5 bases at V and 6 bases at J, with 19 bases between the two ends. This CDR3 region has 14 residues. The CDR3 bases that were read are TGTGCCTGGCGCCGTTCCGGGACATCTCATGGC. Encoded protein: CAWRRSGTSHG. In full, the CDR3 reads CAWRRSGTSHGYTF.